This T cell receptor (beta chain) was found in a study of cytomegalovirus exposure and HLA in healthy donors. Overall study context: In a later analysis, the 90 to 150 validation repertoires were reported to have used the same platform as the 600 to 800 first-cohort repertoires.

A 120-subject validation cohort, separate from the approximately 670-subject first cohort, supplied the donors. Study-wide results and caveats: Cytomegalovirus-associated TCR beta chains were listed, numbering 150 to 200.

This CDR3 is 15 amino acids long. J gave up 3 bases and V 7 bases, and 12 bases lay outside the gene matches. Germline V CDR1 and CDR2: MNHEY, SMNVEV (reference sequence). Clones were sequenced by immunoSEQ multiplex PCR, and TCRdb holds only the in-frame ones, with some missing. This table holds under 85,000 clones, over 85% found once. Regarding this clone: Its target is unknown.

V is TRBV27 and J is TRBJ2-7; 7 nucleotides match TRBD2. Material for sequencing was PBMCs. The receptor's source is a woman younger than 30 in good health and CMV-seronegative. The CDR3 protein is CASTHSGASGYEQYF. DNA for the CDR3: TGTGCCAGCACCCACAGTGGGGCTAGCGGCTACGAGCAGTACTTC.